Listed below are T cell receptor beta chains from one sample, sequenced in a study of blood T cell repertoires in COVID-19. Clones were sequenced by immunoSEQ multiplex PCR, and TCRdb holds only the in-frame ones, with some missing. Of over 70,000 clones listed, around 88% are singletons. Sequenced sample: peripheral blood. Receptor source: a human donor in a cohort sampled during active COVID-19. CDR3s include the opening cysteine and the closing phenylalanine or tryptophan. Each record gives: clone size, V gene, D gene, J gene, CDR3 protein, CDR3 DNA. A D gene is named only where the DNA matches it firmly. Size tells how often a clone was seen (once, few, many) or the class of an expanded clone, and some rows leave it out.

clone size: .
V gene: TRBV3-1/TRBV3-2
D gene: .
J gene: TRBJ1-5
CDR3 protein: CASSQDLGGRARPQHF
CDR3 DNA: TGTGCCAGCAGCCAAGATCTGGGAGGCAGGGCGCGGCCCCAGCATTTT

clone size: .
V gene: TRBV4-1
D gene: TRBD2
J gene: TRBJ2-7
CDR3 protein: CASSRTSRFEQYF
CDR3 DNA: TGCGCCAGCAGCCGGACTAGCAGATTCGAGCAGTACTTC

clone size: .
V gene: TRBV27
D gene: TRBD1
J gene: TRBJ1-6
CDR3 protein: CASSREGQGNSPLHF
CDR3 DNA: TGTGCCAGCAGCCGGGAGGGACAGGGGAATTCACCCCTCCACTTT

clone size: .
V gene: TRBV28
D gene: .
J gene: TRBJ1-4
CDR3 protein: CASSLFVPQGEKLFF
CDR3 DNA: TGTGCCAGCAGTTTATTTGTGCCCCAGGGGGAAAAACTGTTTTTT

clone size: few
V gene: TRBV7-2
D gene: .
J gene: TRBJ2-7
CDR3 protein: CASSGGPSYEQYF
CDR3 DNA: TGTGCCAGCAGCGGGGGCCCCTCCTACGAGCAGTACTTC

clone size: .
V gene: TRBV4-1
D gene: .
J gene: TRBJ2-1
CDR3 protein: CASSQEAGEQFF
CDR3 DNA: TGCGCCAGCAGCCAAGAGGCGGGTGAGCAGTTCTTC

clone size: .
V gene: TRBV11-3
D gene: TRBD2
J gene: TRBJ2-6
CDR3 protein: CATARNGGSGPSGANVLTF
CDR3 DNA: TGTGCCACAGCAAGAAACGGGGGGTCCGGGCCGAGTGGGGCCAACGTCCTGACTTTC

clone size: few
V gene: TRBV4-2
D gene: TRBD1
J gene: TRBJ2-1
CDR3 protein: CASSQEAITGTAYNEQFF
CDR3 DNA: TGTGCCAGCAGCCAAGAAGCTATTACAGGGACAGCCTACAATGAGCAGTTCTTC

clone size: .
V gene: TRBV19
D gene: TRBD1
J gene: TRBJ1-5
CDR3 protein: CASKTGTGWGQPQHF
CDR3 DNA: TGTGCCAGTAAAACCGGGACAGGGTGGGGTCAGCCCCAGCATTTT

clone size: .
V gene: TRBV12-3/TRBV12-4
D gene: TRBD1
J gene: TRBJ2-7
CDR3 protein: CASSLGQGLAQYF
CDR3 DNA: TGTGCCAGCAGTTTAGGACAGGGGTTGGCGCAGTACTTC

clone size: .
V gene: TRBV5-8
D gene: TRBD1
J gene: TRBJ1-5
CDR3 protein: CASSLGDREGGNQPQHF
CDR3 DNA: TGTGCCAGCAGCTTGGGGGACAGGGAGGGTGGCAATCAGCCCCAGCATTTT

clone size: .
V gene: TRBV29-1
D gene: TRBD1
J gene: TRBJ1-5
CDR3 protein: CSVGTGGPGQPQHF
CDR3 DNA: TGCAGCGTAGGGACAGGGGGCCCCGGTCAGCCCCAGCATTTT

clone size: .
V gene: TRBV11-2
D gene: .
J gene: TRBJ2-7
CDR3 protein: CASSLAAGVVYEQYF
CDR3 DNA: TGTGCCAGCAGCTTAGCGGCAGGGGTAGTCTACGAGCAGTACTTC

clone size: .
V gene: TRBV5-4
D gene: .
J gene: TRBJ1-1
CDR3 protein: CAFPARLSREAFF
CDR3 DNA: TGTGCCTTCCCCGCCAGGCTGAGCCGAGAAGCTTTCTTT

clone size: .
V gene: TRBV5-6
D gene: .
J gene: TRBJ1-2
CDR3 protein: CASSLGGVNGYTF
CDR3 DNA: TGTGCCAGCAGCCTTGGAGGGGTTAATGGCTACACCTTC

clone size: .
V gene: TRBV2
D gene: .
J gene: TRBJ1-5
CDR3 protein: CASSSDRSSNQPQHF
CDR3 DNA: TGTGCCAGCAGTTCGGACAGATCGAGCAATCAGCCCCAGCATTTT

clone size: once
V gene: TRBV18
D gene: .
J gene: TRBJ2-7
CDR3 protein: CASSPPISDSYEQYF
CDR3 DNA: TGTGCCAGCTCACCACCTATCAGTGACTCCTACGAGCAGTACTTC

clone size: .
V gene: TRBV28
D gene: TRBD1
J gene: TRBJ1-6
CDR3 protein: CASSTTDRGGESPLHF
CDR3 DNA: TGTGCCAGCAGTACGACCGACAGGGGAGGAGAATCACCCCTCCACTTT

clone size: .
V gene: TRBV29-1
D gene: TRBD1
J gene: TRBJ2-1
CDR3 protein: CSVVGTANNEQFF
CDR3 DNA: TGCAGCGTAGTCGGGACAGCAAACAATGAGCAGTTCTTC

clone size: few
V gene: TRBV30
D gene: .
J gene: TRBJ2-2
CDR3 protein: CAWCRGFNTGELFF
CDR3 DNA: TGTGCCTGGTGCAGGGGCTTTAACACCGGGGAGCTGTTTTTT

clone size: once
V gene: TRBV12-5
D gene: .
J gene: TRBJ1-2
CDR3 protein: CASGFGSGYTNYGYTF
CDR3 DNA: TGTGCTAGTGGTTTTGGGTCAGGGTATACTAACTATGGCTACACCTTC

clone size: .
V gene: TRBV4-2
D gene: .
J gene: TRBJ2-6
CDR3 protein: CASSQEKTTGANVLTF
CDR3 DNA: TGTGCCAGCAGCCAAGAAAAGACTACTGGGGCCAACGTCCTGACTTTC

clone size: .
V gene: TRBV9
D gene: .
J gene: TRBJ2-7
CDR3 protein: CASSVGNPDEQYF
CDR3 DNA: TGTGCCAGCAGCGTCGGGAACCCCGACGAGCAGTACTTC

clone size: .
V gene: TRBV28
D gene: TRBD1
J gene: TRBJ1-2
CDR3 protein: CASRPPPGQGDYGYTF
CDR3 DNA: TGTGCCAGCAGACCCCCCCCGGGACAGGGTGACTATGGCTACACCTTC

clone size: .
V gene: TRBV2
D gene: .
J gene: TRBJ2-1
CDR3 protein: CASSVIGREQFF
CDR3 DNA: TGTGCCAGCAGTGTGATAGGGAGGGAGCAGTTCTTC

clone size: .
V gene: TRBV3-1/TRBV3-2
D gene: .
J gene: TRBJ1-1
CDR3 protein: CASSQANIHTEAFF
CDR3 DNA: TGTGCCAGCAGCCAAGCGAACATACACACTGAAGCTTTCTTT

clone size: few
V gene: TRBV10-3
D gene: .
J gene: TRBJ2-7
CDR3 protein: CAISPTVYEQYF
CDR3 DNA: TGTGCCATCAGTCCGACAGTCTACGAGCAGTACTTC

clone size: once
V gene: TRBV4-3
D gene: TRBD2
J gene: TRBJ2-1
CDR3 protein: CASSRLFFAGGPKQFVDEQFF
CDR3 DNA: TGCGCCAGCAGCCGTTTGTTCTTCGCGGGGGGGCCTAAGCAGTTCGTCGATGAGCAGTTCTTC

clone size: .
V gene: TRBV5-1
D gene: .
J gene: TRBJ2-3
CDR3 protein: CASSLPDRGDTQYF
CDR3 DNA: TGCGCCAGCAGCTTACCAGACCGGGGAGATACGCAGTATTTT

clone size: .
V gene: TRBV9
D gene: TRBD2
J gene: TRBJ2-5
CDR3 protein: CARGEPLAGGGRETQYF
CDR3 DNA: TGTGCCCGCGGAGAGCCCCTCGCGGGGGGGGGCCGGGAGACCCAGTACTTC

clone size: .
V gene: TRBV4-1
D gene: TRBD1
J gene: TRBJ1-6
CDR3 protein: CASSIPTGGFNNSPLHF
CDR3 DNA: TGCGCCAGCAGCATTCCGACAGGGGGATTTAATAATTCACCCCTCCACTTT

clone size: .
V gene: TRBV28
D gene: .
J gene: TRBJ1-4
CDR3 protein: CASTGSFILNEKLFF
CDR3 DNA: TGTGCCAGCACAGGGTCGTTTATACTTAATGAAAAACTGTTTTTT